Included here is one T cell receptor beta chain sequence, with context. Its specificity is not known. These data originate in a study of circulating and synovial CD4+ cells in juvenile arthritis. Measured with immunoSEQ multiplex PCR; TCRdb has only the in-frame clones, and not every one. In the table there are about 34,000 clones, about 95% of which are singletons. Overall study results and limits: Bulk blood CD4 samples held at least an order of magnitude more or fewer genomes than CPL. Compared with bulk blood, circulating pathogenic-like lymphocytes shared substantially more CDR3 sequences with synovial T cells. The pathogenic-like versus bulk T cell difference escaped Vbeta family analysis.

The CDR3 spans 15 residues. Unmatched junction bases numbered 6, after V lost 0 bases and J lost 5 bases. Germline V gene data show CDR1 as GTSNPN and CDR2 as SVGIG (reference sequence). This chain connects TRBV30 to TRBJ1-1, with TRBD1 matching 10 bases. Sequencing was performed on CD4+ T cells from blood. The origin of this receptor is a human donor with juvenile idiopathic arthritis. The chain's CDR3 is CAWSVQLGQGTEAFF. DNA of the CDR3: TGTGCCTGGAGTGTACAGCTGGGACAGGGGACTGAAGCTTTCTTT. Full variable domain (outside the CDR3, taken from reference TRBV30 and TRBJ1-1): SQTIHQWPATLVQPVGSPLSLECTVEGTSNPNLYWYRQAAGRGLQLLFYSVGIGQISSEVPQNLSASRPQDRQFILSSKKLLLSDSGFYLCAWSVQLGQGTEAFFGQGTRLTVV.